The clone carrying this T cell receptor (beta chain) was found a few times. The entry originates in a study of blood T cells in healthy people across ages. V was trimmed by 4 bases and J by 5 bases, leaving 10 bases between them. The CDR3 length is 12 residues. Germline assignment: CDR1 SGHRS and CDR2 YFSETQ. Then a second PCR, running about 6 to 11 cycles, was carried out with a sample-barcoded 5' primer and a J-beta primer mix. Each CDR3 protein is one row after TCRdb ran MiXCR on the 5' RACE reads. The sample includes fewer than 1,000,000 distinct CDR3 sequences, 46% of them seen just once. Sequenced material: blood. The receptor was derived from a man older than 75 in good health. The V and J genes are TRBV5-1 and TRBJ2-7; the D gene is possibly TRBD2 (5 bases). The CDR3 nucleotides are TGCGCCAGCAGCCGGCCCGGGGACGAGCAGTACTTC. Translated, it gives CASSRPGDEQYF.